Detailed here is one TCR beta chain. The V end was cut by 4 bases, the J end by 5 bases, with 10 bases between. This CDR3 spans 13 amino acids. The V gene's germline CDR1 is KGHDR and CDR2 SFDVKD. These data are taken from a study of T cell responses to AZD1222 COVID-19 vaccine. The protocol was immunoSEQ multiplex PCR, while the TCRdb copy is restricted to in-frame clones and leaves out a portion. The table has approximately 74,000 clones, around four fifths seen once. Second-dose timings of about 4 or about 12 weeks were pooled. Specimen: peripheral blood, collected 28 days after the second AZD1222 dose. The chain joins TRBV24-1 to TRBJ2-5, with D unclear. The sequence derives from an adult who received the AZD1222 COVID-19 vaccine. The CDR3 region has the DNA TGTGCCACCAGTGACTCCGCTAGGGAGACCCAGTACTTC. It codes for CATSDSARETQYF.